This T cell receptor beta chain was sequenced in a study of blood T cell repertoires in COVID-19 (dated by TCRdb to 2018 to 2021). In the study overall: Samples covering the acute and convalescent phases of COVID-19 were provided by collaborators in the United States, Italy and Spain. The material from the prospective study consisted of cDNA or gDNA derived from T cells, B-cell-depleted T cells, or PBMCs. The dataset comprised deeply sampled blood TCRbeta repertoires from subjects exposed to, actively infected with, or recovered from COVID-19. A freely available public database, intended as a resource for researchers studying the immune response to SARS-CoV-2, is where the repertoires were released. Samples were obtained from the ongoing ImmuneRACE study (first 160 participants) and from about 1,300 subjects provided by 6 global collaborators. A de-identified subject ID, COVID-19 status, age in years and sex were almost always included in the sample metadata. Where available, HLA class I and class II types were obtained from metadata supplied by the sample provider rather than from assay-based typing.

Paper-wide results and their limitations: The amount of clinical and demographic metadata varied by source and participant and was provided uncurated.

One collaborating source in Seattle enrolled patients while the patients were actively infected and followed the patients over time throughout the course of disease. Whole blood was collected in K2EDTA tubes by collaborating institutions according to the institutions' own protocols. For TCRbeta analysis, collaborator samples were shipped as frozen whole blood, as isolated PBMCs, or as DNA extracted from either sample type. As to this clone: Its antigen specificity is not known. No qualities accompany the bases; no much larger clone lies one base away.

TCRbeta CDR3 regions were amplified from genomic DNA by means of the immunoSEQ Assay, a bias-controlled multiplex PCR. For the original study's pipeline: Within the assay, amplification of reference gene primers was used to estimate how many nucleated cells each sample contained. To quantify the absolute abundance of each unique TCRbeta CDR3 rearrangement, sequence reads were collapsed and filtered. Productive Simpson clonality was computed per sample as the square root of Simpson's diversity index over productive rearrangements. Imported from immuneACCESS, the table was reduced by TCRdb to in-frame sequences with V and J called. These copies leave out some clones; in studies compared against another copy, an unresolved V gene accounts for under half, and the cause of the remainder is not known. The V and J calls and clone size were taken over from that table, and D and trimming were inferred from the DNA. A total of a few hundred thousand clones appear in this sample, around nine tenths of them only once. Over 15% of the sample comes from the top ten.

The sample was peripheral blood. The receptor was isolated from a man aged 50 or older with COVID-19, enrolled during active disease.

For the CDR3, the sequence is CASSPQGQGNRAFF. The DNA reads TGTGCCAGCTCACCCCAGGGACAGGGGAACAGAGCTTTCTTT. The chain employs TRBV18 and TRBJ1-1; 10 middle bases align to TRBD1. From the cysteine up to the phenylalanine, the CDR3 has a length of 14 residues. Only the CDR3 DNA is retained, 42 bases long and in frame from the first base. Germline trimming amounts to 3 bases on V and 10 bases on J, with 8 as the count of junction bases outside the gene matches. From a lookup of the germline V gene, CDR1 and CDR2 are KGHSH and LQKENI.